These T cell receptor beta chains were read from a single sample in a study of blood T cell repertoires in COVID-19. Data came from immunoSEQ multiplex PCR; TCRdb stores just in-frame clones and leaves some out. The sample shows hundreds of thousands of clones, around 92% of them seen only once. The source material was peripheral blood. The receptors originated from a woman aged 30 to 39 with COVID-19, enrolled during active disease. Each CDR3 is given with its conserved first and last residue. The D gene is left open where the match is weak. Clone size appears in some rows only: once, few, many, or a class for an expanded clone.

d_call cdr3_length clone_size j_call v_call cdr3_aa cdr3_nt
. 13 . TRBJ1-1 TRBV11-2 CASSLEGGLSAFF TGTGCCAGCAGCTTAGAAGGAGGCTTATCTGCTTTCTTT
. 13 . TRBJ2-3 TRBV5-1 CASSLESGGTQYF TGCGCCAGCAGCTTGGAAAGTGGCGGTACGCAGTATTTT
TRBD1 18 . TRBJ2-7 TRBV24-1 CATSDLQQAHQGAYEQYF TGTGCCACCAGTGATTTGCAGCAGGCACACCAGGGGGCCTACGAGCAGTACTTC
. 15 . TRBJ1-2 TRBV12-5 CASGPRDGTNYGYTF TGTGCTAGTGGTCCGCGGGACGGCACTAACTATGGCTACACCTTC
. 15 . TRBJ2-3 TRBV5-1 CASSLWTSAKDTQYF TGCGCCAGCAGCTTGTGGACATCGGCGAAAGATACGCAGTATTTT
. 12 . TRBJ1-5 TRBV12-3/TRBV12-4 CASTVHGQPQHF TGTGCCAGCACCGTACACGGGCAGCCCCAGCATTTT
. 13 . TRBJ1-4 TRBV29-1 CSARGGGNEKLFF TGCAGCGCCCGGGGAGGGGGGAATGAAAAACTGTTTTTT
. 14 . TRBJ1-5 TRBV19 CASSIREGNQPQHF TGTGCCAGTAGTATCAGGGAAGGCAATCAGCCCCAGCATTTT
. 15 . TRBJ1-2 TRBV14 CASSQDLAGPDGYTF TGTGCCAGCAGCCAAGATCTAGCAGGACCCGATGGCTACACCTTC
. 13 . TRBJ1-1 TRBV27 CASSFPGQNLAFF TGTGCCAGCAGTTTTCCCGGTCAAAACTTGGCTTTCTTT
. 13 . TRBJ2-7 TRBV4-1 CASSPQGNYEQYF TGCGCCAGCAGCCCTCAGGGGAACTACGAGCAGTACTTC
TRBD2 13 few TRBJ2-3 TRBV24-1 CATGLASTDTQYF TGTGCCACCGGACTAGCGAGCACAGATACGCAGTATTTT
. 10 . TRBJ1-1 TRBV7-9 CASSPGGAFF TGTGCCAGCAGCCCCGGCGGAGCTTTCTTT
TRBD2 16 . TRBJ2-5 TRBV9 CASSVSGGGAAETQYF TGTGCCAGCAGCGTCTCTGGCGGGGGGGCGGCGGAGACCCAGTACTTC
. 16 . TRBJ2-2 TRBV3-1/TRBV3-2 CASSRVVPPNTGELFF TGTGCCAGCAGCCGAGTGGTCCCACCCAACACCGGGGAGCTGTTTTTT
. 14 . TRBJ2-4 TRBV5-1 CASAPGTLGHIQYF TGCGCCAGCGCCCCCGGGACTTTAGGGCACATTCAGTACTTC
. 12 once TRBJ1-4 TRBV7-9 CASSGGVEKLFF TGTGCCAGCAGCGGCGGGGTTGAAAAACTGTTTTTT
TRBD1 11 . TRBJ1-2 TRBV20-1 CSARGGSGYTF TGCAGTGCCCGAGGGGGCAGTGGCTACACCTTC
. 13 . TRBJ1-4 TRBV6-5 CASSPRAGEKLFF TGTGCCAGCAGTCCCCGTGCAGGGGAAAAACTGTTTTTT
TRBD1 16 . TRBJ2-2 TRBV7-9 CASSSDREDARRGLFF TGTGCCAGCAGCTCCGACAGGGAAGATGCGCGACGGGGGCTGTTTTTT
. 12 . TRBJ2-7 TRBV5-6 CASSSGPYEQYF TGTGCCAGCAGCTCAGGGCCCTACGAGCAGTACTTC
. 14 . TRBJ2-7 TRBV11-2 CASSFGQLSYEQYF TGTGCCAGCAGCTTCGGACAGCTATCCTACGAGCAGTACTTC
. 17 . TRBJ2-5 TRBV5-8 CASSLSRDSETRETQYF TGTGCCAGCAGCCTATCTAGGGACAGTGAGACTAGGGAGACCCAGTACTTC
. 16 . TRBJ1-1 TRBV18 CASSPPNQGLNPEAFF TGTGCCAGCTCACCACCGAATCAGGGTTTGAACCCTGAAGCTTTCTTT
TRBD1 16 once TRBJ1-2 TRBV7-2 CASSLPRDRGGYGYTF TGTGCCAGCAGCTTACCTCGGGACAGGGGTGGCTATGGCTACACCTTC